The clone carrying this T cell receptor (beta chain) is a singleton in its sample. Its antigen is not identified. This specimen comes from a study of T-cell memory formation after mild COVID-19. About the research overall: The TCR clusters were mostly specific to one donor.

Study-wide results and caveats: The finding that pre-infection memory included some responding clones suggested that cross-reactive memory joined.

TCRdb processed the 5' RACE reads anew with MiXCR; each CDR3 protein has one entry. The data hold 550,000 to 650,000 distinct CDR3 sequences, with roughly 17% observed a single time. Germline lookup yields CDR1 LNHDA and CDR2 SQIVND (reference sequence). The CDR3 covers 14 residues. V shed 3 bases, J shed 4 bases, and the junction held 6 bases outside the gene matches. The source is an adult woman who had mild COVID-19 (a few samples of this study predate the infection). Cell type and time point are not known. Sequencing was performed on PBMCs or a T cell subset sorted from them (not recorded which). The gene calls are TRBV19 and TRBJ2-7; 7 positions match TRBD2. CDR3 nucleotide sequence: TGTGCCAGTAGTATTCAGCGGGACTCTTACGAGCAGTACTTC. Translated: CASSIQRDSYEQYF.